Listed below are T cell receptor beta chains from one sample, sequenced in a study of T cells in Graves' hyperthyroidism and ophthalmopathy. TCRdb re-called the multiplex PCR reads through MiXCR, storing one row per CDR3 protein. This sample yields 800,000 or so distinct CDR3 sequences, of which roughly 40% are seen a single time; more than 7% belongs to the top ten. Sequencing was performed on blood. These receptors all stem from a man aged 18 to 35 with Graves' hyperthyroidism. CDR3s include the opening cysteine and the closing phenylalanine or tryptophan. Each record gives: J gene, V gene, clone size, D gene, CDR3 protein, CDR3 DNA. A D gene is named only where the DNA matches it firmly. Size tells how often a clone was seen (once, few, many) or the class of an expanded clone, and some rows leave it out.

J gene: TRBJ1-2
V gene: TRBV7-9
clone size: many
D gene: NA
CDR3 protein: CASSIGPGDYGYTF
CDR3 DNA: TGTGCCAGCAGCATCGGACCGGGCGACTATGGCTACACCTTC

J gene: TRBJ2-5
V gene: TRBV12-3/TRBV12-4
clone size: few
D gene: NA
CDR3 protein: CASSSPVDRYQETQYF
CDR3 DNA: TGTGCCAGCAGTTCACCCGTCGACAGGTACCAAGAGACCCAGTACTTC

J gene: TRBJ1-2
V gene: TRBV10-3
clone size: NA
D gene: NA
CDR3 protein: CAISVSEKYGYTF
CDR3 DNA: TGTGCCATCAGTGTCTCAGAGAAATATGGCTACACCTTC

J gene: TRBJ1-1
V gene: TRBV7-6
clone size: few
D gene: TRBD1
CDR3 protein: CASSFYTPGQGQNTEAFF
CDR3 DNA: TGTGCCAGCAGCTTCTACACCCCCGGACAGGGCCAAAACACTGAAGCTTTCTTT

J gene: TRBJ2-5
V gene: TRBV25-1
clone size: many
D gene: NA
CDR3 protein: CASSDGQTYQETQYF
CDR3 DNA: TGTGCCAGCAGTGATGGACAGACGTACCAAGAGACCCAGTACTTC

J gene: TRBJ2-7
V gene: TRBV10-3
clone size: NA
D gene: TRBD1
CDR3 protein: CAISLTGTGDRYEQYF
CDR3 DNA: TGTGCCATCAGCTTAACCGGGACAGGGGACCGCTACGAGCAGTACTTC

J gene: TRBJ2-5
V gene: TRBV12-3/TRBV12-4
clone size: NA
D gene: NA
CDR3 protein: CASSPLWGVGDDPQETQYF
CDR3 DNA: TGTGCCAGCAGCCCGCTTTGGGGTGTTGGGGACGACCCCCAAGAGACCCAGTACTTC

J gene: TRBJ1-4
V gene: TRBV5-1
clone size: few
D gene: TRBD1
CDR3 protein: CASSLGDRVGEKLFF
CDR3 DNA: TGCGCCAGCAGCTTGGGGGACAGGGTAGGAGAAAAACTGTTTTTT

J gene: TRBJ2-7
V gene: TRBV2
clone size: many
D gene: NA
CDR3 protein: CASSSGPEQYF
CDR3 DNA: TGTGCCAGCAGTTCAGGGCCCGAGCAGTACTTC

J gene: TRBJ1-2
V gene: TRBV2
clone size: NA
D gene: NA
CDR3 protein: CASGQADYGYTF
CDR3 DNA: TGTGCCAGCGGCCAGGCGGATTATGGCTACACCTTC

J gene: TRBJ1-6
V gene: TRBV6-1
clone size: NA
D gene: NA
CDR3 protein: CASSTRASYNSPLHF
CDR3 DNA: TGTGCCAGCAGCACCCGAGCGTCCTATAATTCACCCCTCCACTTT

J gene: TRBJ1-1
V gene: TRBV5-8
clone size: NA
D gene: NA
CDR3 protein: CASSSGTAEAFF
CDR3 DNA: TGTGCCAGCAGCTCGGGGACGGCAGAAGCTTTCTTT

J gene: TRBJ1-1
V gene: TRBV7-6
clone size: many
D gene: NA
CDR3 protein: CASSLVTRATEAFF
CDR3 DNA: TGTGCCAGCAGCTTAGTGACAAGGGCCACTGAAGCTTTCTTT

J gene: TRBJ1-5
V gene: TRBV14
clone size: NA
D gene: NA
CDR3 protein: CASSQTNSNQPQHF
CDR3 DNA: TGTGCCAGCAGCCAGACAAATAGCAATCAGCCCCAGCATTTT

J gene: TRBJ1-6
V gene: TRBV19
clone size: many
D gene: NA
CDR3 protein: CASRVGGSSYNSPLHF
CDR3 DNA: TGTGCCAGTAGAGTTGGAGGGAGCTCCTATAATTCACCCCTCCACTTT

J gene: TRBJ1-1
V gene: TRBV7-2
clone size: many
D gene: NA
CDR3 protein: CASGLFLRYTEAFF
CDR3 DNA: TGTGCCAGCGGTCTCTTTCTCAGGTACACTGAAGCTTTCTTT

J gene: TRBJ2-7
V gene: TRBV19
clone size: once
D gene: NA
CDR3 protein: CASSIYRRYEQYF
CDR3 DNA: TGTGCCAGTAGTATTTACAGGCGCTACGAGCAGTACTTC

J gene: TRBJ1-5
V gene: TRBV24-1
clone size: NA
D gene: NA
CDR3 protein: CANSNQPQHF
CDR3 DNA: TGTGCCAACAGCAATCAGCCCCAGCATTTT

J gene: TRBJ1-1
V gene: TRBV13
clone size: few
D gene: NA
CDR3 protein: CASSLEGRDAFF
CDR3 DNA: TGTGCCAGCAGCCTAGAAGGACGAGACGCTTTCTTT

J gene: TRBJ1-6
V gene: TRBV7-2
clone size: many
D gene: NA
CDR3 protein: CASSLQGTPNSPLHF
CDR3 DNA: TGTGCCAGCAGCTTACAGGGGACCCCGAATTCACCCCTCCACTTT

J gene: TRBJ2-5
V gene: TRBV25-1
clone size: once
D gene: NA
CDR3 protein: CASSEWGAGETQYF
CDR3 DNA: TGTGCCAGCAGTGAATGGGGGGCGGGAGAGACCCAGTACTTC

J gene: TRBJ1-5
V gene: TRBV7-9
clone size: many
D gene: NA
CDR3 protein: CASSRSGKEPQHF
CDR3 DNA: TGTGCCAGCAGCCGCTCGGGAAAAGAGCCCCAGCATTTT

J gene: TRBJ1-2
V gene: TRBV5-6
clone size: NA
D gene: TRBD1
CDR3 protein: CASSLGTGSRKGYTF
CDR3 DNA: TGTGCCAGCAGCTTGGGGACAGGGTCTAGGAAGGGCTACACCTTC

J gene: TRBJ2-2
V gene: TRBV19
clone size: NA
D gene: NA
CDR3 protein: CASSIAMELFF
CDR3 DNA: TGTGCCAGTAGTATAGCAATGGAGCTGTTTTTT

J gene: TRBJ1-1
V gene: TRBV7-6
clone size: NA
D gene: NA
CDR3 protein: CASSPSQGGNTEAFF
CDR3 DNA: TGTGCCAGCAGCCCCTCCCAGGGAGGGAACACTGAAGCTTTCTTT

J gene: TRBJ2-5
V gene: TRBV12-3/TRBV12-4
clone size: many
D gene: NA
CDR3 protein: CASSLTRQETQYF
CDR3 DNA: TGTGCCAGCAGTTTGACACGCCAAGAGACCCAGTACTTC

J gene: TRBJ2-2
V gene: TRBV2
clone size: NA
D gene: NA
CDR3 protein: CASSLNEVSGELFF
CDR3 DNA: TGTGCCAGCAGTTTAAACGAAGTTTCCGGGGAGCTGTTTTTT

J gene: TRBJ1-5
V gene: TRBV7-2
clone size: many
D gene: NA
CDR3 protein: CASSAFRGNNQPQHF
CDR3 DNA: TGTGCCAGCAGCGCCTTCAGGGGTAACAATCAGCCCCAGCATTTT

J gene: TRBJ1-4
V gene: TRBV7-9
clone size: few
D gene: TRBD1
CDR3 protein: CASSLRQGANEKLFF
CDR3 DNA: TGTGCCAGCAGCTTAAGACAGGGGGCTAATGAAAAACTGTTTTTT

J gene: TRBJ2-5
V gene: TRBV7-6
clone size: NA
D gene: TRBD2
CDR3 protein: CASSRGGNNETQYF
CDR3 DNA: TGTGCCAGCAGCCGCGGGGGGAACAATGAGACCCAGTACTTC

J gene: TRBJ1-5
V gene: TRBV5-6
clone size: NA
D gene: NA
CDR3 protein: CASTLWGNQPQHF
CDR3 DNA: TGTGCCAGCACCCTTTGGGGGAATCAGCCCCAGCATTTT

J gene: TRBJ2-7
V gene: TRBV7-2
clone size: NA
D gene: NA
CDR3 protein: CASSPRDGYYEQCF
CDR3 DNA: TGTGCCAGCAGCCCGAGGGACGGCTACTACGAGCAGTGCTTC

J gene: TRBJ1-2
V gene: TRBV7-8
clone size: many
D gene: NA
CDR3 protein: CASSLTRVDYGYTF
CDR3 DNA: TGTGCCAGCAGCTTAACCAGGGTGGACTATGGCTACACCTTC

J gene: TRBJ2-7
V gene: TRBV25-1
clone size: few
D gene: TRBD2
CDR3 protein: CASTRGGSDEQYF
CDR3 DNA: TGTGCCAGCACGCGGGGGGGCAGTGACGAGCAGTACTTC

J gene: TRBJ2-5
V gene: TRBV2
clone size: NA
D gene: TRBD2
CDR3 protein: CASSYTSGGAETQYF
CDR3 DNA: TGTGCCAGCAGTTACACTAGCGGGGGGGCAGAGACCCAGTACTTC

J gene: TRBJ1-1
V gene: TRBV20-1
clone size: NA
D gene: NA
CDR3 protein: CSARETGAFF
CDR3 DNA: TGCAGTGCTAGAGAAACGGGAGCTTTCTTT

J gene: TRBJ2-3
V gene: TRBV2
clone size: NA
D gene: TRBD1
CDR3 protein: CASSGDSQGDTQYF
CDR3 DNA: TGTGCCAGCAGCGGGGACAGCCAGGGAGATACGCAGTATTTT

J gene: TRBJ1-6
V gene: TRBV7-8
clone size: many
D gene: NA
CDR3 protein: CASSSQGTLPLGDSPLHF
CDR3 DNA: TGTGCCAGCAGCTCCCAAGGGACACTTCCCTTGGGGGATTCACCCCTCCACTTT

J gene: TRBJ2-7
V gene: TRBV7-9
clone size: NA
D gene: NA
CDR3 protein: CSSSLGRDEQYF
CDR3 DNA: TGTTCCAGCAGCCTCGGCAGGGACGAGCAGTACTTC

J gene: TRBJ2-7
V gene: TRBV19
clone size: NA
D gene: NA
CDR3 protein: CASRPSGRGLYEQYF
CDR3 DNA: TGTGCCAGTAGACCGAGCGGGCGCGGACTCTACGAGCAGTACTTC

J gene: TRBJ1-1
V gene: TRBV7-2
clone size: NA
D gene: NA
CDR3 protein: CASSLLRWEAFF
CDR3 DNA: TGTGCCAGCAGCTTACTTCGGTGGGAAGCTTTCTTT

J gene: TRBJ2-7
V gene: TRBV7-6
clone size: NA
D gene: TRBD2
CDR3 protein: CASSPGEGIQYEQYF
CDR3 DNA: TGTGCCAGCAGCCCGGGGGAGGGGATACAATACGAGCAGTACTTC

J gene: TRBJ2-7
V gene: TRBV20-1
clone size: few
D gene: NA
CDR3 protein: CSARSDTSYEQYF
CDR3 DNA: TGCAGTGCTAGAAGTGACACCTCCTACGAGCAGTACTTC

J gene: TRBJ2-6
V gene: TRBV7-2
clone size: NA
D gene: NA
CDR3 protein: CASSLAGTSGADVLTF
CDR3 DNA: TGTGCCAGCAGCTTAGCGGGGACTTCGGGGGCCGACGTCCTGACTTTC

J gene: TRBJ2-7
V gene: TRBV5-1
clone size: NA
D gene: TRBD2
CDR3 protein: CASSLVSGAHYEQYF
CDR3 DNA: TGCGCCAGCAGCTTGGTAAGCGGGGCCCACTACGAGCAGTACTTC

J gene: TRBJ1-5
V gene: TRBV5-1
clone size: NA
D gene: NA
CDR3 protein: CASSLAYGNQPQHF
CDR3 DNA: TGCGCCAGCAGCTTGGCGTATGGCAATCAGCCCCAGCATTTT

J gene: TRBJ1-1
V gene: TRBV29-1
clone size: NA
D gene: NA
CDR3 protein: CSVEESGETTEAFF
CDR3 DNA: TGCAGCGTTGAAGAGTCAGGGGAAACCACTGAAGCTTTCTTT

J gene: TRBJ1-2
V gene: TRBV12-3/TRBV12-4
clone size: NA
D gene: NA
CDR3 protein: CASSATRASGGYTF
CDR3 DNA: TGTGCCAGCAGTGCGACCCGGGCCTCGGGTGGCTACACCTTC

J gene: TRBJ2-7
V gene: TRBV5-1
clone size: many
D gene: NA
CDR3 protein: CASSLEGRAYEQYF
CDR3 DNA: TGCGCCAGCAGCTTGGAAGGCAGGGCCTACGAGCAGTACTTC

J gene: TRBJ1-4
V gene: TRBV7-9
clone size: many
D gene: NA
CDR3 protein: CASSRVASTNEKLFF
CDR3 DNA: TGTGCCAGCAGCCGGGTTGCCTCAACTAATGAAAAACTGTTTTTT

J gene: TRBJ1-4
V gene: TRBV14
clone size: NA
D gene: NA
CDR3 protein: CASSQALKGVGANEKLFF
CDR3 DNA: TGTGCCAGCAGCCAAGCGCTTAAGGGAGTTGGAGCTAATGAAAAACTGTTTTTT

J gene: TRBJ2-2
V gene: TRBV5-1
clone size: NA
D gene: TRBD1
CDR3 protein: CASSQRQGLGTGELFF
CDR3 DNA: TGCGCCAGCAGCCAACGACAGGGTTTAGGCACCGGGGAGCTGTTTTTT

J gene: TRBJ2-7
V gene: TRBV11-2
clone size: few
D gene: NA
CDR3 protein: CASSLDEYFASQYEQYF
CDR3 DNA: TGTGCCAGCAGCTTAGATGAATATTTTGCCTCACAGTACGAGCAGTACTTC

J gene: TRBJ1-5
V gene: TRBV15
clone size: NA
D gene: NA
CDR3 protein: CATSTRTVSNQPQHF
CDR3 DNA: TGTGCCACCAGCACCCGGACAGTTAGCAATCAGCCCCAGCATTTT

J gene: TRBJ2-7
V gene: TRBV7-8
clone size: few
D gene: TRBD1
CDR3 protein: CASSVQTGARYEQYF
CDR3 DNA: TGTGCCAGCAGCGTTCAAACAGGGGCGCGGTACGAGCAGTACTTC